The 9 T cell receptor beta chains in this list originate from one sample, sequenced in a study of tissue T cells after allogeneic stem cell transplantation. Clones were sequenced by immunoSEQ multiplex PCR, and TCRdb holds only the in-frame ones, with some missing. The profile covers more than 5,000 clones, with approximately 50% appearing a single time and 7.8% taken by the ten largest. As for time point: mouse harvest day 7 after allogeneic transplant. The graft held 10^6 splenic CD5+ T cells and 10^7 T-cell-depleted bone marrow cells. Sequences were obtained from gut tissue. These receptors were taken from a female BALB/c mouse given C57BL/6 T cells with graft-versus-host disease after an allogeneic hematopoietic cell transplant.

With regard to this clone: Gene names refer to mouse genes. The read ends 1 residue before the CDR3 terminus; that terminus is restored from the germline J gene. The J gene is TRBJ2-5, the V gene TRBV3; 8 nucleotides line up with TRBD2. The CDR3 is 14 amino acids. Germline V gives CDR1 SNHLY, CDR2 FYNGKV (reference sequence). V trimming: 3 bases; J trimming: 6 bases; junction bases outside the gene matches: 5. CDR3: CASSFWGEGDTQYF. CDR3 bases read: TGTGCCAGCAGCTTCTGGGGGGAGGGGGACACCCAGTAC.

About this clone itself: Germline and genes: mouse. The CDR3 is cut off 1 residue early in the read; its end comes from the germline J gene. V is TRBV23 and J is TRBJ1-4; the table's D call of TRBD1 was not tested on the DNA. CDR1 is KGHTA, CDR2 FQNQQP, per germline. CDR3 length: 15 residues. The CDR3 is CSSSQSAGVNERLFF. The covered CDR3 bases are TGCTCCAGCAGTCAATCGGCAGGGGTCAACGAAAGATTATTT.

A remark on this clone: Genes and germline come from the mouse. The CDR3 extends 1 residue past the end of the read, so its final part is completed from the germline J gene. The rearrangement links TRBV26 to TRBJ2-2; 7 nucleotides line up with TRBD1. With 3 bases clipped from V and 6 bases from J, the junction kept 4 bases outside the gene matches. The CDR3 covers 14 residues. Germline CDR1 KGHPV, CDR2 FQNQEV (reference sequence). The CDR3: CASSLQGLAGQLYF. CDR3 DNA (partial): TGTGCCAGCAGTCTACAGGGGTTGGCCGGGCAGCTCTAC.

Concerning this clone itself: Gene names follow the mouse nomenclature. The read ends 1 residue early relative to the CDR3; the germline J gene fills the gap. V is TRBV4 and J is TRBJ2-7; 8 nucleotides align to TRBD2. V was pared by 6 bases and J by 4 bases, with 8 bases of the junction left unmatched. Germline V gene sequence: CDR1 LGHDT, CDR2 YNNKQL (reference sequence). CDR3 length: 14 residues. CDR3 bases read: TGTGCCAGCAGTTCCGGGACTGGAGCTTATGAACAGTAC. Translating it yields CASSSGTGAYEQY. The whole CDR3 reads CASSSGTGAYEQYF.

Remarks on this clone: Germline and genes: mouse. Read data end 1 residue before the CDR3 end; the end is taken from the germline J gene. This chain links TRBV3 with TRBJ1-1; unclear D gene. The germline V gene encodes CDR1 SNHLY and CDR2 FYNGKV (reference sequence). The CDR3 consists of 13 residues. V was shortened by 2 bases and J by 0 bases, with 4 bases between the two germline ends. The CDR3 loop reads CASSLQQNTEVFF. The DNA read from the CDR3 is TGTGCCAGCAGCTTACAACAGAACACAGAAGTCTTC.

Turning to this clone: Here the gene names and germline are mouse. The sequence runs out 1 residue before the end of the CDR3; the remainder is reconstructed from the germline J gene. The chain employs TRBV12-1 and TRBJ2-3; 10 bases match TRBD2. The length of the CDR3 is 15 residues. J lost 0 bases, V lost 1 base, and 0 bases had no gene match. CDR1 SGHSN and CDR2 HYEKVE come from the germline V gene. The CDR3 DNA, read in part, is TGTGCCAGCTCTCTGACTGGGGGGAGTGCAGAAACGCTGTAT. Its translation is CASSLTGGSAETLY. The full CDR3 reads CASSLTGGSAETLYF.

Details on this clone: The gene names here belong to mouse. The DNA ends 1 residue before the CDR3 does, and the rest of the CDR3 is filled in from the germline J gene. This sequence joins TRBV31 and TRBJ2-1; 7 positions agree with TRBD2. The CDR3 consists of 15 residues. The V gene's germline CDR1 is GKSSPN and CDR2 SITVG. V trimming: 0 bases; J trimming: 3 bases; junction bases outside the gene matches: 5. The sequenced part of the CDR3 DNA is TGTGCCTGGAGTCTAGCTGGGGGAATCTATGCTGAGCAGTTC. This encodes CAWSLAGGIYAEQF. The CDR3, in full, reads CAWSLAGGIYAEQFF.

By share, this clone ranks as medium-sized. Gene names follow the mouse nomenclature. The read finishes 1 residue shy of the CDR3 end, and the germline J gene is used to complete it. The rearrangement joins TRBV26 to TRBJ2-1; D is unclear. CDR1 KGHPV and CDR2 FQNQEV come from the germline V gene (reference sequence). Trimming removed 3 bases from V and 3 bases from J, with 6 bases in between. The CDR3 covers 13 residues. The DNA read from the CDR3 is TGTGCCAGCAGTCTCGCCAGCTATGCTGAGCAGTTC. This sequence encodes CASSLASYAEQF. The whole CDR3 protein is CASSLASYAEQFF.

Points on this clone: Each gene name is a mouse one. From the germline J gene comes the end of the CDR3, since the read stops 1 residue before it. V is TRBV26 and J is TRBJ1-2; the D is unclear. This CDR3 contains 13 residues. Looked up from germline, CDR1 is KGHPV and CDR2 is FQNQEV (reference sequence). Trimming pared 0 bases from V and 2 bases from J, leaving 4 bases between. CDR3 loop: CASSLSRNSDYTF. The DNA read from the CDR3 is TGTGCCAGCAGTCTGTCTCGGAACTCCGACTACACC. Together with reference TRBV26 and TRBJ1-2, the CDR3 gives the full variable domain: NSKVIQTPRYLVKGQGQKAKMRCIPEKGHPVVFWYQQNKNNEFKFLINFQNQEVLQQIDMTEKRFSAECPSNSPCSLEIQSSEAGDSALYLCASSLSRNSDYTFGSGTRLLVI.